Detailed here is one T cell receptor (beta chain). The antigen is not known. Using immunoSEQ multiplex PCR, the repertoire was profiled, and TCRdb retains in-frame clones only, with some absent. The sample yields about 2 million clones, roughly 95% seen once. The source of the sample is a study of shared clonotypes between healthy human individuals. Notes on the study in general: Measured sharing among donors was expected to vary with sequencing depth.

The naive CD8 fraction comprised CD45RO-negative cells positively selected for CCR7 and excluded terminally differentiated effector memory CD45RA+ cells. Trimming stripped 3 bases from V and 5 bases from J, with 7 bases between. Germline assignment: CDR1 DFQATT and CDR2 SNEGSKA (reference sequence). The CDR3 is 11 amino acids. This receptor was identified in a man between 18 and 29 years old in good health. The specimen was naive CD8+ T cells sorted from blood. The genes are TRBV20-1 and TRBJ1-1; D gene unclear. The CDR3 sequence is CSARKGTEAFF. The CDR3, as DNA: TGCAGTGCTAGGAAAGGGACTGAAGCTTTCTTT.